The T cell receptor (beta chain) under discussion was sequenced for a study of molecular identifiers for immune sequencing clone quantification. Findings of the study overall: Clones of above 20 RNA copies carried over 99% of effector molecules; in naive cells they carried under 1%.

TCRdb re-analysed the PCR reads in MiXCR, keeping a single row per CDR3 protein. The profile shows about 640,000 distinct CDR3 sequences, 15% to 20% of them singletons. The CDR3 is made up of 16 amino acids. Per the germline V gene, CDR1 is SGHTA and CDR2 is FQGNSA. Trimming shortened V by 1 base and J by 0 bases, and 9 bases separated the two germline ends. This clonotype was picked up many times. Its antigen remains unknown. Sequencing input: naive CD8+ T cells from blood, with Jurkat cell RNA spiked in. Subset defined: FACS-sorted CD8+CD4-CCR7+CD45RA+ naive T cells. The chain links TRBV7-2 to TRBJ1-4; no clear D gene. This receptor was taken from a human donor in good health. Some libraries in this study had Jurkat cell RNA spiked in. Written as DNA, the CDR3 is TGTGCCAGCAGCTTAGGCCGACACTCAACTAATGAAAAACTGTTTTTT. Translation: CASSLGRHSTNEKLFF. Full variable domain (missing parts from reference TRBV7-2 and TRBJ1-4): GAGVSQSPSNKVTEKGKDVELRCDPISGHTALYWYRQSLGQGLEFLIYFQGNSAPDKSGLPSDRFSAERTGGSVSTLTIQRTQQEDSAVYLCASSLGRHSTNEKLFFGSGTQLSVL.